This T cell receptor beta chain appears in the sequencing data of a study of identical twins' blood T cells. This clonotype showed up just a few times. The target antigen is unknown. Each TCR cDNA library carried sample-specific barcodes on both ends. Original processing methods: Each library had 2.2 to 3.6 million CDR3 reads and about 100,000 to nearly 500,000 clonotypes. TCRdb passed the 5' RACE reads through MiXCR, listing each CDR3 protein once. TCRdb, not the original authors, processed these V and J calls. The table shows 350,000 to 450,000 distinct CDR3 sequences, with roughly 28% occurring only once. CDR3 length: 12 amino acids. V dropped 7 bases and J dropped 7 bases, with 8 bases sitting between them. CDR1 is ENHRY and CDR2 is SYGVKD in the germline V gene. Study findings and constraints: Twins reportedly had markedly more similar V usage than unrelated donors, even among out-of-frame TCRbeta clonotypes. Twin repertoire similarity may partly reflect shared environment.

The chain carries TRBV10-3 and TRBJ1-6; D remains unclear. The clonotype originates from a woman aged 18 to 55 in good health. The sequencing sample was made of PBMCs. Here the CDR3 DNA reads TGTGCCATCATGGGCGGCAATTCACCCCTCCACTTT. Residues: CAIMGGNSPLHF.